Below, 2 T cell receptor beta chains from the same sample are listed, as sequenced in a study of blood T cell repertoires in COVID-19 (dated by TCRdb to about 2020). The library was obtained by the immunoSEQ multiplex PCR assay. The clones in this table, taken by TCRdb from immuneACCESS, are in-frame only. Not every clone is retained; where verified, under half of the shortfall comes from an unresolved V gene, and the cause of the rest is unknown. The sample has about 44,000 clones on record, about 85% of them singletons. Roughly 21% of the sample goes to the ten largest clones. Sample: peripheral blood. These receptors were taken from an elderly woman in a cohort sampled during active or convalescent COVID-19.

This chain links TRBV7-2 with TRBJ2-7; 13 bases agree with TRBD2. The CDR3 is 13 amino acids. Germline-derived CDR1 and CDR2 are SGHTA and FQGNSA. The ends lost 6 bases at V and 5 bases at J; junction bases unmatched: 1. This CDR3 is CASRLAGGDEQYF. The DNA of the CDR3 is TGTGCCAGCAGACTAGCGGGAGGGGACGAGCAGTACTTC.

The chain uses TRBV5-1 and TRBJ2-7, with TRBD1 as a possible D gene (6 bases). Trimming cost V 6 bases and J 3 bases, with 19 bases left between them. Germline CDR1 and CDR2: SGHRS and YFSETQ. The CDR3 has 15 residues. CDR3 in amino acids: CASTQTTGYFYEQYF. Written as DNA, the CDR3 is TGCGCCAGCACCCAAACGACAGGTTACTTCTACGAGCAGTACTTC.